Listed below are T cell receptor beta chains from one sample, sequenced in a study of cytomegalovirus exposure and HLA in healthy donors. Sequencing used immunoSEQ multiplex PCR; TCRdb keeps in-frame clones, though not all of them. The sample has some 140,000 clones, roughly four fifths seen once. The sequenced sample consisted of PBMCs. These TCRs come from a man aged 25-45 years in good health and CMV-seropositive. Both conserved end residues are part of each CDR3. A D gene is named only where the DNA matches it firmly. Size is omitted from some rows. Given values are once, few, many or a class for expanded clones.

CASSSQGGDTEAFF TGTGCCAGTAGTTCGCAGGGTGGGGACACTGAAGCTTTCTTT - TRBJ1-1 TRBV19 -
CASSESRGTNEKLFF TGCGCCAGCAGTGAGTCCCGGGGAACTAATGAAAAACTGTTTTTT - TRBJ1-4 TRBV10-1 -
CASSYSIRQGGSPLHF TGTGCCAGCAGTTACTCGATTCGGCAGGGAGGGTCACCCCTCCACTTT - TRBJ1-6 TRBV6-5 once
CASSLGGDGSETQYF TGTGCCAGCAGCTTAGGCGGAGACGGATCAGAGACCCAGTACTTC - TRBJ2-5 TRBV7-8 -
CSVEEATSPSYEQYF TGCAGCGTTGAAGAAGCTACTAGCCCATCCTACGAGCAGTACTTC - TRBJ2-7 TRBV29-1 -
CASAREETQYF TGTGCCAGCGCCAGGGAAGAGACCCAGTACTTC - TRBJ2-5 TRBV6-6 -
CAWSVLRGETQYF TGTGCCTGGAGTGTGCTCCGCGGAGAGACCCAGTACTTC - TRBJ2-5 TRBV30 -
CASSVGLTGNSYGYTF TGTGCCAGCAGCGTAGGATTGACAGGGAATAGCTATGGCTACACCTTC TRBD1 TRBJ1-2 TRBV9 -
CASSEDRGQSYNEQFF TGTGCCAGCAGTGAGGACAGGGGGCAATCCTACAATGAGCAGTTCTTC TRBD1 TRBJ2-1 TRBV25-1 -
CASSLQRGGSQYF TGTGCCAGCAGCCTTCAGCGGGGGGGGAGTCAGTACTTC TRBD2 TRBJ2-4 TRBV7-6 -
CSARQGTFPNTEAFF TGCAGCGCACGACAGGGGACGTTTCCAAACACTGAAGCTTTCTTT TRBD1 TRBJ1-1 TRBV29-1 -
CASSSNKATDTQYF TGCGCCAGCAGCTCAAATAAAGCGACAGATACGCAGTATTTT - TRBJ2-3 TRBV5-1 -
CASSPLDRAYGYTF TGTGCCAGCAGCCCCTTGGACAGGGCCTATGGCTACACCTTC TRBD1 TRBJ1-2 TRBV4-2 once
CASGFGDRALPNYGYTF TGTGCTAGTGGCTTTGGGGACAGGGCGCTACCTAACTATGGCTACACCTTC TRBD1 TRBJ1-2 TRBV12-5 -
CASSLGDSHNEQFF TGCGCCAGCAGCTTGGGGGACAGTCACAATGAGCAGTTCTTC TRBD1 TRBJ2-1 TRBV5-1 -
CASIRSGTVDTQYF TGTGCCAGCATCCGTAGCGGGACTGTAGATACGCAGTATTTT TRBD2 TRBJ2-3 TRBV28 -
CASNLGTDSYEQYF TGTGCCAGCAATCTCGGGACAGACTCCTACGAGCAGTACTTC TRBD1 TRBJ2-7 TRBV2 few
CASSYREETGPRDTQYF TGTGCCAGCAGCTACCGAGAAGAGACAGGGCCCCGCGATACGCAGTATTTT TRBD1 TRBJ2-3 TRBV7-2 -
CASSVGGGARADTQYF TGTGCCAGCAGCGTAGGCGGGGGGGCTCGAGCGGATACGCAGTATTTT TRBD2 TRBJ2-3 TRBV2 -
CASSRGTGGYEQYF TGCGCCAGCAGCCGCGGGACAGGGGGCTACGAGCAGTACTTC TRBD1 TRBJ2-7 TRBV5-1 once
CASSLSRDSPLHF TGTGCCAGCAGCCTAAGTCGGGATTCACCCCTCCACTTT - TRBJ1-6 TRBV7-9 few
CASSPLTPSRMNTEAFF TGTGCCAGCAGTCCCCTCACACCATCGAGGATGAACACTGAAGCTTTCTTT - TRBJ1-1 TRBV27 -
CASSEGHKNQPQHF TGTGCCAGCAGTGAAGGGCATAAGAATCAGCCCCAGCATTTT - TRBJ1-5 TRBV2 -
CASSAHRNTEAFF TGTGCCAGCTCAGCGCACCGGAACACTGAAGCTTTCTTT - TRBJ1-1 TRBV18 once
CSVASQVDEKLFF TGCAGCGTTGCTTCGCAGGTGGATGAAAAACTGTTTTTT - TRBJ1-4 TRBV29-1 -
CASSQGLAVPPTGELFF TGCGCCAGCAGCCAGGGACTAGCGGTACCGCCCACCGGGGAGCTGTTTTTT TRBD2 TRBJ2-2 TRBV4-1 once
CASSLLRLAGVNEQFF TGTGCCAGCAGCTTGCTGCGGCTAGCGGGAGTTAATGAGCAGTTCTTC TRBD2 TRBJ2-1 TRBV5-6 -
CASKRDRGYETQYF TGTGCCAGCAAGAGGGACAGGGGGTACGAGACCCAGTACTTC TRBD1 TRBJ2-5 TRBV2 -
CASSPPQGWVMNTEAFF TGCGCCAGCAGCCCTCCACAGGGATGGGTAATGAACACTGAAGCTTTCTTT - TRBJ1-1 TRBV4-1 -
CASSSGTARGSGRGNEQFF TGTGCCAGCAGTTCCGGAACGGCCCGGGGTAGCGGGAGGGGCAATGAGCAGTTCTTC TRBD2 TRBJ2-1 TRBV27 -
CASSPRTGNTGELFF TGTGCCAGCAGCCCCAGGACAGGGAACACCGGGGAGCTGTTTTTT TRBD1 TRBJ2-2 TRBV7-6 -
CASSRGTDYEQYF TGTGCCAGCAGCCGCGGGACCGACTACGAGCAGTACTTC - TRBJ2-7 TRBV5-4 -
CASSLDTGQGTTDTQYF TGTGCCAGCAGCTTGGATACGGGACAGGGGACTACAGATACGCAGTATTTT TRBD1 TRBJ2-3 TRBV5-6 -
CASSLEGAWETQYF TGTGCCAGCAGCTTGGAAGGGGCCTGGGAGACCCAGTACTTC - TRBJ2-5 TRBV5-4 once
CASSQYSGTHNEQFF TGTGCCAGCAGCCAATATAGCGGGACCCACAATGAGCAGTTCTTC TRBD2 TRBJ2-1 TRBV14 -
CATSRARESYNEQFF TGTGCCACCAGCAGAGCCCGGGAGTCCTACAATGAGCAGTTCTTC - TRBJ2-1 TRBV15 -
CASSPGRQMNTEAFF TGTGCCAGCTCACCAGGCAGGCAAATGAACACTGAAGCTTTCTTT - TRBJ1-1 TRBV18 -
CASSLSRMREGRGELFF TGTGCCAGCAGCTTGTCCCGTATGCGGGAGGGCCGCGGGGAGCTGTTTTTT TRBD2 TRBJ2-2 TRBV5-4 -
CASSQGSGGYEQYF TGCGCCAGCAGCCAGGGTAGCGGGGGATACGAGCAGTACTTC TRBD2 TRBJ2-7 TRBV4-3 -
CASSLQGAGQETQYF TGTGCCAGCAGCTTACAGGGGGCTGGCCAAGAGACCCAGTACTTC TRBD1 TRBJ2-5 TRBV5-8 few
CATTTGYYGYTF TGTGCCACCACGACCGGGTACTATGGCTACACCTTC - TRBJ1-2 TRBV15 -
CAWSVYRERPEAFF TGTGCCTGGAGTGTATACAGGGAGCGACCTGAAGCTTTCTTT - TRBJ1-1 TRBV30 -
CASSPEGYNYGYTF TGTGCCAGCAGCCCGGAGGGTTATAACTATGGCTACACCTTC - TRBJ1-2 TRBV6-5 -
CASRGTGTDEKLFF TGTGCCAGCAGAGGGACAGGCACCGATGAAAAACTGTTTTTT TRBD1 TRBJ1-4 TRBV6-6 -
CASSIQRYTEAFF TGTGCCAGCAGCATACAGCGGTACACTGAAGCTTTCTTT - TRBJ1-1 TRBV7-8 once
CASSPDREGTSTDTQYF TGTGCCAGCAGCCCGGACAGGGAAGGGACTAGCACAGATACGCAGTATTTT TRBD1 TRBJ2-3 TRBV9 once
CSVEVGGEAQYF TGCAGCGTTGAGGTCGGGGGAGAGGCCCAGTACTTC - TRBJ2-5 TRBV29-1 once
CASSFSGGGETQYF TGTGCCAGCAGTTTCAGCGGGGGTGGGGAGACCCAGTACTTC TRBD2 TRBJ2-5 TRBV27 -
CASSLTGPGELFF TGTGCCAGCAGCCTAACAGGGCCCGGGGAGCTGTTTTTT - TRBJ2-2 TRBV5-4 -
CASSQGGTGELFF TGTGCCAGCAGCCAGGGTGGAACCGGGGAGCTGTTTTTT - TRBJ2-2 TRBV28 few
CASSLGAGGSLTQYF TGTGCCAGCAGCTTAGGTGCGGGAGGGTCTCTGACGCAGTATTTT TRBD2 TRBJ2-3 TRBV7-2 -
CATRTGSDTQYF TGTGCCACCCGGACAGGATCAGATACGCAGTATTTT TRBD1 TRBJ2-3 TRBV27 few
CATEGTQSGLNTEAFF TGTGCCACCGAAGGTACCCAGTCGGGTCTGAACACTGAAGCTTTCTTT - TRBJ1-1 TRBV2 -
CASSVEAGVEGYTF TGTGCCAGCAGCGTAGAAGCAGGGGTGGAAGGCTACACCTTC - TRBJ1-2 TRBV9 -